This T cell receptor beta chain was obtained from a study of T cells in Graves' hyperthyroidism and ophthalmopathy (dated by TCRdb to between 2019 and 2020). Context from the whole study: Peripheral blood was sampled at the time of initial diagnosis, prior to any treatment. To identify distinguishing TCR V-J signatures, a discovery cohort of around 100 patients was used, comprising 43 with Graves' ophthalmopathy and some 60 with stable Graves' hyperthyroidism. An independent validation cohort of around 19 hyperthyroidism patients and 17 patients who later progressed to ophthalmopathy tested prospective prediction of ophthalmopathy. The roughly 100 discovery patients were randomly split 7:3 into training and test sets. In addition, the study compared T-cell repertoires in thyroid tissue and in blood from six Graves' hyperthyroidism patients. Following sampling, methimazole starting at 30 mg daily was given to hyperthyroidism patients, and high-dose intravenous methylprednisolone was given to ophthalmopathy patients. TCR Vbeta CDR3 sequencing of some 140 peripheral blood samples (approximately 44 ophthalmopathy, 75 or so hyperthyroidism and approximately 17 progressor patients) is reported in the paper.

Amplification of TCR beta CDR3 regions was carried out from RNA transcripts. For the first round of RT-PCR on the TCR CDR3, the HTBI primer set was used together with the Qiagen OneStep RT-PCR kit. Libraries were constructed in a second round of multiplex PCR, after which size selection and purification were performed. Paired-end sequencing of the libraries was performed with 100 bp reads on an Illumina HiSeq2000. The published analysis was carried out like this. SOAPnuke was used to process the raw data, throwing out any read that contained adapters or uncalled bases, had a mean Phred below 15, or lacked an exact constant-primer or identifier match. COPE v1.2.5 was used to merge the high-quality paired reads, and each unique nucleotide sequence was defined as a clonotype. Clonotypes were aligned to IMGT TRBV, TRBD and TRBJ reference segments using MiTCR v1.1. The analysis was restricted to V-J combinations with a frequency above 0.0001, which together covered about 99% of the repertoires. A TCS score was defined as the ratio of F50 (clonal expansion) to E x V (chaos), with BLOSUM62-based TCRdist applied between CDR3 peptides within each V-J. Welch's t-statistics and random forest reduced several hundred V-J features to roughly 13, which were used in a naive Bayes classifier (R e1071). Using fastp trimming at Q25 and MiXCR clonotype assembly, TCRdb reanalyzed the public sequencing data and kept in-frame beta chains. Rows matching on CDR3 protein sequence are summarized as one entry with the most common DNA and genes. The V and J calls, along with clone size, are taken from TCRdb and not from the paper's own processing. Recorded for this sample are approximately 430,000 distinct CDR3 sequences; approximately 14% of them occurred a single time. In total, the top ten clones hold about 7.7% of the sample.

The CDR3 holds 13 amino acids from the cysteine to the phenylalanine. The entry retains the CDR3 DNA only, 39 bases that are in frame from base 1. Germline trimming amounts to 8 bases on V and 2 bases on J, with 6 as the count of junction bases outside the gene matches. Reading the germline V gene gives CDR1 MNHEY and CDR2 SVGEGT. This clonotype was counted at least ten times. No cognate antigen has been identified for it. No qualities accompany the bases; no much larger clone lies one base away. Stable Graves' hyperthyroidism was defined as the absence of progression to ophthalmopathy over 18 months of follow-up. The hyperthyroidism patients were between 18 and 65 years old and newly diagnosed, with a disease duration of less than 2 months. The study excluded patients with uncontrolled infections, other autoimmune diseases, pregnancy or lactation. Clinical symptoms, serum thyroxine and TRAb, thyroid ultrasound, and orbital computed tomography formed the basis for the diagnoses. PBMCs were separated from about 10 ml of fresh peripheral blood using Ficoll-Paque density gradient centrifugation. Total RNA was extracted with Trizol reagent, and quality was checked on an Agilent 2100 Bioanalyzer.

What the authors observed across the whole study: Most expanded thyroid clonotypes (frequency above 0.001) were also detected in blood, suggesting blood repertoires may reflect thyroid immune responses. In cross-validation, a model built on a 13 V-J signature told ophthalmopathy apart from stable hyperthyroidism with 87.88% sensitivity and approximately 84% specificity, and in testing the same model reached 80%/75%. In validation, the model predicted progression to ophthalmopathy with approximately 71% sensitivity and over 72% specificity, a median of around six months before onset. Sample size was not statistically predetermined, and blinding of investigators to group allocation was not performed.

The receptor's source is a woman aged 18-35 years with Graves' hyperthyroidism. Sequenced sample: blood. The sequence joins TRBV6-2 or TRBV6-3 to TRBJ2-7, with 7 middle bases fitting TRBD1. For the CDR3, the sequence is CASGRDRPYEQYF. The DNA is TGTGCCAGCGGACGGGACAGACCCTACGAGCAGTACTTC.